The subject of this entry is one TCR beta chain. What this receptor recognizes is not known. There are no base qualities to consult, and no much larger clone falls within one base. Explained via the paper, the treatment or condition label denotes: approximately 9-day PBMC culture with coronavirus spike peptide pools or control peptides (ViraFEST assay). The ViraFEST assay was used in the study, in which antigen-specific T cells were expanded with peptide pools and expanded clonotypes were subsequently identified by TCR sequencing. The positive SARS-CoV-2 PCR tests of the convalescent patients were dated from March to December 2020, before the Alpha, Beta and Delta variants emerged in the United States. Each well held two million PBMCs cultured with 9 to 10 ug/ml peptide pools in IMDM containing around 5% human AB serum and around 10 IU/ml IL-2. On days 3 and 7, half of the culture medium was replaced with fresh IL-2-containing medium. After 10 days of culture, CD4+ T cells were isolated by negative selection with the EasySep CD4+ T cell isolation kit. Ficoll-Paque Plus gradient centrifugation was used to isolate PBMCs from whole blood, and the isolated PBMCs were then either used fresh or cryopreserved at -140C. Each culture condition was generally run in triplicate wells.

The library relied on PCR. TCR sequencing of DNA from cultured CD4+ T cells used the Oncomine TCR Beta short-read assay at the Johns Hopkins FTIC core. The QIAamp micro DNA kit was used to extract genomic DNA from the cultured CD4+ T cells. The Oncomine TCR Beta libraries from cultured CD4+ T cells were pooled using unique dual indexes and then sequenced on an Illumina iSeq 100. The authors' pipeline ran thus. Non-productive sequences were filtered out, and CDR3s that did not start with C, did not end with F or W, or were shorter than 7 amino acids were discarded. Antigen-specific clonotypes were identified using the MANAFEST web application through comparison of peptide-stimulated wells with reference and other culture wells. Positive clones required FDR below 0.05, an odds ratio above 5, and productive frequency above 0.1% in at least two of three replicate wells. Clonotypes that were significantly expanded in both SARS-CoV-2 spike wells and at least one common cold coronavirus spike condition were defined as cross-reactive. Using R version 3.6.1, CDR3 homology was evaluated through Levenshtein distances (stringdist) along with unrooted phylogenetic trees (ape). TCRdb's own reprocessing of the public reads used fastp at Q25 and MiXCR and kept productive beta chains. For every CDR3 protein sequence, its rows merge into one entry that carries the most common genes and DNA. TCRdb's processing, not the authors' own work, is the source of the V and J calls. The sample profile shows approximately 8,800 distinct CDR3 sequences; around two thirds of them were found once. Of the sample, 35% falls within the top ten clones.

The CDR3, from cysteine to phenylalanine, totals 13 residues. Left in the record is the CDR3 DNA by itself, 39 bases read in frame from the first base. The germline V gene (reference sequence) supplies CDR1 DFQATT and CDR2 SNEGSKA. At the junction V is shortened by 1 base and J by 4 bases, with 10 bases in between. The data originate from a study of vaccination and CD4 T cells after COVID-19 (dated 2022 in TCRdb). General notes on the study: Convalescent patients had a positive SARS-CoV-2 result on nasal swab PCR, and of these patients, nine had mild disease and one had severe disease. Post-COVID blood samples were collected from convalescent patients a median of approximately 100 days after diagnosis, with a range of roughly 30 to 170 days. As controls, cultures received a CEFX viral epitope pool (the positive control), an HIV-1 Nef peptide pool (the negative control), or no peptide at all. In nine to eleven COVID-19 convalescent patients and 4 infection-naive healthy vaccine recipients, researchers compared the spike-specific CD4+ TCR repertoire from before mRNA vaccination with the repertoire from after. Post-vaccine blood samples were taken a median of approximately 76 days after the second vaccine dose, with a range of about 13 to 250 days. The cultures were stimulated with overlapping spike peptide pools from SARS-CoV-2 and from the common cold coronaviruses HCoV-NL63, HCoV-OC43 and HCoV-229E. In the convalescent cohort there were six males and four females, among whom were two Hispanic individuals, seven Caucasians, two Asians and one multiracial person. Two doses of either the Pfizer-BioNTech BNT162b2 vaccine (n=8) or the Moderna mRNA-1273 vaccine (n=2) were administered to participants.

Results and caveats for the whole study, not just this receptor: Although the median number of SARS-CoV-2-reactive clonotypes went up from 20 to 25 after infection to roughly 40 after vaccination, the increase was not significant. The number of convalescent patients in the study was relatively small, and the study did not examine early timepoints following natural infection. In convalescent patients, a median approximately 86% of post-vaccine SARS-CoV-2-reactive clones were detected only after vaccination, suggesting vaccine-specific priming. Nearly all vaccine-specific clones in convalescent patients (304 of 307) were mono-reactive for SARS-CoV-2 spike rather than cross-reactive with common cold coronaviruses.

The receptor's source is a human donor who had recovered from COVID-19. The specimen was CD4+ T cells from blood, cultured in vitro. This sequence uses TRBV20-1 and TRBJ1-2, with TRBD1 perhaps the D gene, on 6 matching bases. The sequence in DNA is TGCAGTGCTAGAGTGGGGGCGCCCTATGGCTACACCTTC. Its protein product is CSARVGAPYGYTF.